The entry that follows covers one TCR beta chain sequence. The CDR3 covers 12 residues. Germline assignment: CDR1 MDHEN and CDR2 SYDVKM. V lost 5 bases to trimming and J lost 10 bases; unmatched junction nucleotides: 6. Enrolled through a virtual design, the participants were between about 18 and 89 years of age and came from about two dozen US areas. This sample was taken from a study of blood T cell repertoires in COVID-19. Method: immunoSEQ multiplex PCR; TCRdb's copy keeps in-frame clones and lacks some. The repertoire holds 180,000 or so clones, with approximately 88% as singletons. The chain recombines TRBV28 with TRBJ2-3; TRBD1 aligns across 7 bases. Specimen: PBMCs or T cells enriched from blood (not recorded which). The TCR comes from an older woman who had recovered from COVID-19. The CDR3 here is CASSGHRGSQYF. In DNA form, the CDR3 reads TGTGCCAGCAGTGGGCACAGGGGATCGCAGTATTTT.